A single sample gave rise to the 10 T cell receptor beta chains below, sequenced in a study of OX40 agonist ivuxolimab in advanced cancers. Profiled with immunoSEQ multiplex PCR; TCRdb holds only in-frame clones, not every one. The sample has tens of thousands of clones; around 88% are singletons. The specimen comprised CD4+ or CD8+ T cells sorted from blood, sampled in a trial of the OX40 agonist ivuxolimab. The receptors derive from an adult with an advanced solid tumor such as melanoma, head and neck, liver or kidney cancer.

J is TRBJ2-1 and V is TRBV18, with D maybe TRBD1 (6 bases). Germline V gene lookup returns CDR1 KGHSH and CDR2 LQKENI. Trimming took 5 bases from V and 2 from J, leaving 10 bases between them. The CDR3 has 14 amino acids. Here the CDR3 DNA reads TGTGCCAGCTCAAAGGACAGTCCCTACAATGAGCAGTTCTTC. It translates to CASSKDSPYNEQFF.

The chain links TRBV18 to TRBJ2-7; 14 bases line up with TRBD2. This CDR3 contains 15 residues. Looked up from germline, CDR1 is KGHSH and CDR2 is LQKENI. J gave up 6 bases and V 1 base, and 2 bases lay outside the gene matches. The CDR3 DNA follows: TGTGCCAGCTCACCACTAGGGACTAGCGGGGGCGAGCAGTACTTC. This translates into CASSPLGTSGGEQYF.

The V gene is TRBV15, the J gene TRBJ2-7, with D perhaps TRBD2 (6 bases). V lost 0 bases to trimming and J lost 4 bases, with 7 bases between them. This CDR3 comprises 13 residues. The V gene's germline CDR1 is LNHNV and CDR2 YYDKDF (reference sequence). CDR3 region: CATSRDLAYEQYF. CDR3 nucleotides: TGTGCCACCAGCAGAGACCTAGCGTACGAGCAGTACTTC.

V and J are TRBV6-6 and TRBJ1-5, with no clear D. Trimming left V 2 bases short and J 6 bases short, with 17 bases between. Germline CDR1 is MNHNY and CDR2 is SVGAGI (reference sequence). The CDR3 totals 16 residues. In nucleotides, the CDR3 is TGTGCCAGCAGTTACACCACACCAACCGGGAGTCAGCCCCAGCATTTT. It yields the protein CASSYTTPTGSQPQHF.

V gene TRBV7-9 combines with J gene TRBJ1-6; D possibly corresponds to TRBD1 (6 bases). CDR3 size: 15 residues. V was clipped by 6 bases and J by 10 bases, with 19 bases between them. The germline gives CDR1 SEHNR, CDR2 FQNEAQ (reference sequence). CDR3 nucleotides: TGTGCCAGCAGTGCCTTGGCAACAGGGTACTCACCCCTCCACTTT. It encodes CASSALATGYSPLHF.

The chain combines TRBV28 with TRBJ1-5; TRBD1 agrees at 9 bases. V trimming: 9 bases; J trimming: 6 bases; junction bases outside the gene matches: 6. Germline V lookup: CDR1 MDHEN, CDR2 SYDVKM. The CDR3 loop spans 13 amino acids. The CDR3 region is CASSRDRVQPQHF. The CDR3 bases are TGTGCCAGTTCCCGGGACAGGGTTCAGCCCCAGCATTTT.

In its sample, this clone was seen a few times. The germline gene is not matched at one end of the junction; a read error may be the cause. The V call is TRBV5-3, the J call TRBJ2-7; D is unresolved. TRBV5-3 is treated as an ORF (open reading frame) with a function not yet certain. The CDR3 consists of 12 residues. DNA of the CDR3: TGTGCCAGCAGCTTGTCCTCGTACGAGCAGTACTTC. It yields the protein CASSLSSYEQYF.

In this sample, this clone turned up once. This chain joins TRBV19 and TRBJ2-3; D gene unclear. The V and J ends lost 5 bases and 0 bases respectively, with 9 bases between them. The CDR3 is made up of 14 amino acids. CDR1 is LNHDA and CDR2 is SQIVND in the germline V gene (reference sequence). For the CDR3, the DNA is TGTGCCAGTAGTTCCCCAGCTAGCACAGATACGCAGTATTTT. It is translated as CASSSPASTDTQYF.

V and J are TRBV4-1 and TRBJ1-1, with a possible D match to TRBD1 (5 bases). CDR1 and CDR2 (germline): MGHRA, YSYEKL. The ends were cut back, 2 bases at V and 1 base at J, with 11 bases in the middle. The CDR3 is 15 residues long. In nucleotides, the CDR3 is TGCGCCAGCAGCCAAACCGGGACGGCGAACACTGAAGCTTTCTTT. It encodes CASSQTGTANTEAFF.

The CDR3 is CATRGPGGEQYF. The CDR3 DNA reads TGTGCCACCCGAGGGCCGGGCGGCGAGCAGTACTTC. This chain connects TRBV18 to TRBJ2-7; tentatively, D is TRBD2 (5 bases). The CDR3 contains 12 residues. Trimming pared 10 bases from V and 6 bases from J, leaving 16 bases between. Germline assignment: CDR1 KGHSH and CDR2 LQKENI.